The present T cell receptor (beta chain) was sequenced within a study of T cells in Graves' hyperthyroidism and ophthalmopathy. Study overall: Peripheral blood was secured at the point of initial diagnosis, before any treatment. Study-wide findings and caveats: Using 13 V-J features, a model discriminated ophthalmopathy from stable hyperthyroidism. Among clonotypes expanded in thyroid above 0.001, most were also found in blood.

Per germline, CDR1 LGHDT and CDR2 YNNKEL (reference sequence). V trimming: 6 bases; J trimming: 0 bases; junction bases outside the gene matches: 12. CDR3 length equals 18 residues. Clinical symptoms, serum thyroxine and TRAb, thyroid ultrasound and orbital computed tomography together formed the diagnostic basis. Points on this clonotype: Its antigen is as yet unknown.

Using RNA transcripts as the source, TCR beta CDR3 regions were amplified. HTBI primers drove first-round RT-PCR of the TCR CDR3. Via MiXCR, TCRdb re-called the multiplex PCR reads, giving one row per CDR3 protein. Among around 600,000 distinct CDR3 sequences listed, 15% to 19% were seen once. Sequencing was carried out using blood. The clonotype was recovered from a woman between 25 and 40 years old with Graves' hyperthyroidism. The chain carries TRBV3-1 and TRBJ2-1, with 9 bases that match TRBD2. The CDR3 region has the DNA TGTGCCAGCAGTCATCCGGGACTAGCAGAGAGCTCCTACAATGAGCAGTTCTTC. Protein product: CASSHPGLAESSYNEQFF.